This TCR beta chain was sequenced in a study of cytomegalovirus exposure and HLA in healthy donors. Findings and caveats of the study: It was reported in a later analysis that an Asian-associated ancestry cluster showed fewer N-insertions than the roughly 670-donor mean.

V was shortened by 0 bases and J by 8 bases, with 10 bases between the two germline ends. The germline V gene has CDR1 MGHDK and CDR2 SYGVNS. The CDR3 runs 13 residues. In the PCR, 60 Vbeta and 13 Jbeta primers were used. This table comes from immunoSEQ multiplex PCR, and its TCRdb copy is limited to in-frame clones, with some not included. The repertoire holds some 150,000 clones, about 59% seen once, with under 3% in the top ten. Notes on this clone: Its antigen is undetermined.

The sample was PBMCs. The clonotype comes from a man aged 35-49 years in good health and CMV-seronegative. V gene TRBV25-1 combines with J gene TRBJ1-1; D perhaps matches TRBD1 (5 bases). The CDR3 sequence is CASSEYMAGEAFF. CDR3 DNA: TGTGCCAGCAGTGAATATATGGCAGGGGAAGCTTTCTTT.